The 19 T cell receptor beta chains in this list originate from one sample, sequenced in a study of shared clonotypes between healthy human individuals. The table came from immunoSEQ multiplex PCR; TCRdb's copy has only in-frame clones and leaves some out. The sample includes 550,000 to 750,000 clones, 92% of them seen just once. In the naive CD8 group, cells lacked CD45RO and were positively selected for CCR7, so terminally differentiated effector memory CD45RA+ cells were left out. Material: naive CD8+ T cells sorted from blood. These receptors were obtained from a man aged 25 to 40 in good health.

Notes on this clone: This same CDR3 is encoded by further DNA sequences in the sample. V usage is TRBV27 and J usage is TRBJ2-2, with D perhaps TRBD2 (6 bases). V was cut by 3 bases and J by 5 bases, with 7 bases left in between. The germline CDR1 and CDR2 sequences are MNHEY and SMNVEV (reference sequence). The CDR3 covers 13 residues. DNA of the CDR3: TGTGCCAGCAGTTTTGGAGGGACCGGGGAGCTGTTTTTT. The encoded protein is CASSFGGTGELFF.

This clone occurred once. The chain links TRBV28 to TRBJ2-7; unclear D gene. Germline V lookup: CDR1 MDHEN, CDR2 SYDVKM. Trimming removed 5 bases from V and 6 bases from J, with 11 bases in between. CDR3 length: 12 residues. The CDR3 region is CASSPTRSEQYF. Here the CDR3 DNA reads TGTGCCAGCAGTCCCACGAGGAGCGAGCAGTACTTC.

The gene calls are TRBV7-9 and TRBJ1-2; D is unclear. Germline loops: CDR1 SEHNR, CDR2 FQNEAQ (reference sequence). The CDR3 is 14 residues long. Deletions cut 2 bases from V and 0 bases from J, with 7 bases between. The CDR3 nucleotides are TGTGCCAGCAGCTTATACGGACCTAACTATGGCTACACCTTC. It yields the protein CASSLYGPNYGYTF. Filled out from reference TRBV7-9 and TRBJ1-2, the complete variable domain reads DTGVSQNPRHKITKRGQNVTFRCDPISEHNRLYWYRQTLGQGPEFLTYFQNEAQLEKSRLLSDRFSAERPKGSFSTLEIQRTEQGDSAMYLCASSLYGPNYGYTFGSGTRLTVV.

V is TRBV27 and J is TRBJ2-3, with no clear D. This CDR3 has 11 amino acids. CDR1 and CDR2 from the germline V gene are MNHEY and SMNVEV (reference sequence). With 5 bases removed from V and 4 bases from J, the gap between germline ends came to 4 bases. CDR3 loop: CASSGADTQYF. CDR3 nucleotides: TGTGCCAGCAGTGGGGCAGATACGCAGTATTTT.

This chain's CDR3 is CASSALAEHNEQFF. CDR3 in DNA: TGTGCCAGCAGCGCACTAGCGGAGCACAATGAGCAGTTCTTC. V gene TRBV9 combines with J gene TRBJ2-1; TRBD2 matches 8 bases. Germline values: CDR1 SGDLS, CDR2 YYNGEE. Unmatched junction bases numbered 4, after V lost 3 bases and J lost 5 bases. This CDR3 comprises 14 residues.

The chain joins TRBV18 to TRBJ2-7; D gene ambiguous. V was trimmed by 6 bases and J by 0 bases, leaving 12 bases between them. In germline, CDR1 is KGHSH, CDR2 LQKENI. CDR3 length equals 14 residues. CDR3: CASSPGLDSYEQYF. CDR3 in DNA: TGTGCCAGCTCGCCCGGTCTAGACTCCTACGAGCAGTACTTC.

The chain couples TRBV11-2 to TRBJ2-5; D possibly uses TRBD1 or TRBD2 (5 bases each). This CDR3 region has 14 residues. Germline assignment: CDR1 SGHAT and CDR2 FQNNGV. Trimming took 5 bases from V and 1 from J, leaving 11 bases between them. CDR3 nucleotides: TGTGCCAGCAGCAGATCGGGACCCCAAGAGACCCAGTACTTC. Protein product: CASSRSGPQETQYF.

The chain has TRBV5-1 and TRBJ2-1; 11 bases are shared with TRBD2. The trim removed 2 bases at V and 8 bases at J, leaving 3 bases unmatched. The CDR3 loop spans 14 amino acids. Germline V gene data show CDR1 as SGHRS and CDR2 as YFSETQ. The CDR3 coding sequence is TGCGCCAGCAGCTTTACTAGCGGGAGACATGAGCAGTTCTTC. It codes for CASSFTSGRHEQFF.

This sequence joins TRBV4-1 and TRBJ1-1; D may be TRBD1 (6 bases). The CDR3 length is 15 residues. Germline V gene data show CDR1 as MGHRA and CDR2 as YSYEKL. V lost 1 base to trimming and J lost 5 bases, with 14 bases between them. This CDR3 reads CASSQATGQGTEAFF. Here the CDR3 DNA reads TGCGCCAGCAGCCAAGCAACAGGGCAGGGAACTGAAGCTTTCTTT.

The chain uses TRBV13 and TRBJ2-5, with 8 positions matching TRBD2. V dropped 1 base and J dropped 2; count of bases not matched to a gene: 3. Germline assignment: CDR1 PRHDT and CDR2 FYEKMQ (reference sequence). CDR3 length equals 15 residues. CDR3 sequence: CASSLATSGQETQYF. The CDR3 nucleotides are TGTGCCAGCAGCTTAGCCACTAGCGGACAAGAGACCCAGTACTTC.

CDR3 region: CASSSIIAGIFNEQFF. For the CDR3, the DNA is TGTGCCAGCAGCTCGATTATAGCGGGCATCTTCAATGAGCAGTTCTTC. This chain uses TRBV11-2 with TRBJ2-1; 7 nucleotides agree with TRBD2. With 4 bases clipped from V and 6 bases from J, the junction kept 12 bases outside the gene matches. The germline V gene has CDR1 SGHAT and CDR2 FQNNGV. The CDR3 covers 16 residues.

This chain connects TRBV25-1 to TRBJ2-2, with 10 bases lining up with TRBD2. The CDR3 loop spans 18 amino acids. The J segment lost 6 bases and the V segment lost 2 bases, leaving 12 bases of the junction unmatched. CDR1 is MGHDK, CDR2 SYGVNS, per germline. The CDR3 loop reads CASSEVGGLAKRPGELFF. Written as DNA, the CDR3 is TGTGCCAGCAGTGAAGTAGGGGGACTAGCGAAGCGACCCGGGGAGCTGTTTTTT.

The chain is built from TRBV7-9 and TRBJ2-7; the match to TRBD2 covers 11 bases. The CDR3 runs 14 residues. The germline gives CDR1 SEHNR, CDR2 FQNEAQ (reference sequence). V gave up 6 bases and J gave up 5 bases; unmatched junction bases: 6. In nucleotides, the CDR3 is TGTGCCAGCAGGGTAGCGGGAGGGAACCACGAGCAGTACTTC. Protein: CASRVAGGNHEQYF. Complete variable domain (other parts from reference TRBV7-9 and TRBJ2-7): DTGVSQNPRHKITKRGQNVTFRCDPISEHNRLYWYRQTLGQGPEFLTYFQNEAQLEKSRLLSDRFSAERPKGSFSTLEIQRTEQGDSAMYLCASRVAGGNHEQYFGPGTRLTVT.

The chain links TRBV7-6 to TRBJ2-1, with unresolved D. The CDR3 extends over 13 amino acids. Germline V lookup: CDR1 SGHVS, CDR2 FNYEAQ. The ends were cut back, 5 bases at V and 9 bases at J, with 14 bases in the middle. This CDR3 reads CASSGPLSGEQFF. Here the CDR3 DNA reads TGTGCCAGCAGCGGACCTCTTTCGGGTGAGCAGTTCTTC.

V is TRBV19 and J is TRBJ1-5; possible D gene TRBD1, 5 bases. Germline V gene sequence: CDR1 LNHDA, CDR2 SQIVND (reference sequence). V dropped 5 bases and J dropped 0 bases, with 11 bases sitting between them. The CDR3 is 15 amino acids. This CDR3 reads CASSFTGYSNQPQHF. In DNA form, the CDR3 reads TGTGCCAGTAGTTTTACAGGATATAGCAATCAGCCCCAGCATTTT.

V gene TRBV28 combines with J gene TRBJ2-7; unclear D gene. The ends were cut back, 10 bases at V and 2 bases at J, with 15 bases in the middle. The V gene's germline CDR1 is MDHEN and CDR2 SYDVKM. There are 13 residues in the CDR3. In DNA form, the CDR3 reads TGTGCCATTGCTAAGGGATTAACCTACGAGCAGTACTTC. Protein product: CAIAKGLTYEQYF.

The V and J genes are TRBV2 and TRBJ2-1; a weak D match, TRBD2 (6 bases). CDR1 and CDR2 (germline): SNHLY, FYNNEI. This CDR3 is built from 17 residues. V lost 5 bases and J 6 bases, leaving 23 bases between the germline ends. CDR3 amino acids: CASSLDPGDLRSNEQFF. The DNA for the CDR3 is TGTGCCAGCAGTCTTGATCCGGGAGACCTAAGAAGCAATGAGCAGTTCTTC.

The chain employs TRBV10-1 and TRBJ2-3; TRBD2 matches at 7 bases. V was pared by 5 bases and J by 2 bases, with 4 bases of the junction left unmatched. Germline V gives CDR1 WNHNN, CDR2 SYGVQD (reference sequence). This CDR3 is 14 amino acids long. The CDR3 region is CASSLAVPTDTQYF. For the CDR3, the DNA is TGCGCCAGCAGTCTAGCGGTCCCCACAGATACGCAGTATTTT.

The chain joins TRBV7-2 to TRBJ2-3; D not resolved. Germline lookup yields CDR1 SGHTA and CDR2 FQGNSA. V was clipped by 3 bases and J by 0 bases, with 16 bases between them. The CDR3 is made up of 17 amino acids. The CDR3 coding sequence is TGTGCCAGCAGCTTTTCAGTGGGCCGTCTGAGCACAGATACGCAGTATTTT. Translation gives CASSFSVGRLSTDTQYF.